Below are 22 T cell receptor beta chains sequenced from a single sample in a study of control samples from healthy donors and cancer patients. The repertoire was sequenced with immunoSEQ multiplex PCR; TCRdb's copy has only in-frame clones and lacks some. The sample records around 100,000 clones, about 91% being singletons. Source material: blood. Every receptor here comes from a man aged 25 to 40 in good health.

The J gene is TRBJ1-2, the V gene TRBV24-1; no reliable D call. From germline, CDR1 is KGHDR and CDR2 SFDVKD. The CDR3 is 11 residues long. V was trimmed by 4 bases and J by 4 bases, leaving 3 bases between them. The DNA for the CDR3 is TGTGCCACCAGTGACACCTATGGCTACACCTTC. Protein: CATSDTYGYTF.

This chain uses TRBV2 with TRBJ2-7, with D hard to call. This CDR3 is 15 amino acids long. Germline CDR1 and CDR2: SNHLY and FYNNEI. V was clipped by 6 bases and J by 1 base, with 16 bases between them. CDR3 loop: CASRGMNPASYEQYF. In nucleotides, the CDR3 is TGTGCCAGCAGGGGGATGAACCCGGCTTCCTACGAGCAGTACTTC.

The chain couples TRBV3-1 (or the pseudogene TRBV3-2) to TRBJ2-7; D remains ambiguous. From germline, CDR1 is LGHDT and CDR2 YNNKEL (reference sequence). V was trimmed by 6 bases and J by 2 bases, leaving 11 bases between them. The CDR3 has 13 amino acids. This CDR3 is CASRADDTYEQYF. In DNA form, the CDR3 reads TGTGCCAGCAGGGCCGACGACACCTACGAGCAGTACTTC.

The CDR3 DNA reads as TGTGCCAGCAGCTTGGGGTCCAGGCTGAACACCGGAAAACTGTTTTTT. This codes for CASSLGSRLNTGKLFF. J is TRBJ1-4 and V is TRBV5-5; no firm D call. V dropped 0 bases and J dropped 10 bases, with 19 bases sitting between them. Germline CDR1 and CDR2: SGHKS and YYEKEE (reference sequence). The CDR3 runs to 16 residues.

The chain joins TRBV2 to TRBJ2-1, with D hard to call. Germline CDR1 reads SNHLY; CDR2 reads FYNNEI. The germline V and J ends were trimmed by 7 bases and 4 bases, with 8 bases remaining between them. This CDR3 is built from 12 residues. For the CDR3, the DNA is TGTGCCAGCATAGCCGGTTACAATGAGCAGTTCTTC. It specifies CASIAGYNEQFF. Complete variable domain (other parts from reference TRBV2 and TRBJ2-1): EPEVTQTPSHQVTQMGQEVILRCVPISNHLYFYWYRQILGQKVEFLVSFYNNEISEKSEIFDDQFSVERPDGSNFTLKIRSTKLEDSAMYFCASIAGYNEQFFGPGTRLTVL.

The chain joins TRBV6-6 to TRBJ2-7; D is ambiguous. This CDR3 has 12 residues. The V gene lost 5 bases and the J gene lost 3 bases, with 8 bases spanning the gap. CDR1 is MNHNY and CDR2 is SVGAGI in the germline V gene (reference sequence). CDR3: CASSIADYEQYF. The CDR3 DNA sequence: TGTGCCAGCAGTATCGCAGACTACGAGCAGTACTTC.

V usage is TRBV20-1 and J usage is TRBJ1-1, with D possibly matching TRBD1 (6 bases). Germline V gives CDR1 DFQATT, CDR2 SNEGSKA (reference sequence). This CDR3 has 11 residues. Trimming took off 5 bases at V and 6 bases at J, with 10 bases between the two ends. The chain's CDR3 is CSAQGHSEAFF. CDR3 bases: TGCAGTGCTCAGGGACATTCTGAAGCTTTCTTT.

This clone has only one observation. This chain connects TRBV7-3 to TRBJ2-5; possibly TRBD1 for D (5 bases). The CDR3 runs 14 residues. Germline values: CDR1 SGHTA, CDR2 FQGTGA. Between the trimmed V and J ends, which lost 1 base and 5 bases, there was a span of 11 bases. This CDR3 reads CASSLNPGQETQYF. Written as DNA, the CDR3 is TGTGCCAGCAGCTTAAACCCAGGGCAGGAGACCCAGTACTTC.

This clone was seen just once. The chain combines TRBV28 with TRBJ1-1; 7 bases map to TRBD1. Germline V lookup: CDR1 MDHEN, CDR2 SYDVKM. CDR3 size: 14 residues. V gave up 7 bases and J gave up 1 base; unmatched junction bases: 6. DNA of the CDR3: TGTGCCAGCAACCCTAACAGGGGGAACACTGAAGCTTTCTTT. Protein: CASNPNRGNTEAFF.

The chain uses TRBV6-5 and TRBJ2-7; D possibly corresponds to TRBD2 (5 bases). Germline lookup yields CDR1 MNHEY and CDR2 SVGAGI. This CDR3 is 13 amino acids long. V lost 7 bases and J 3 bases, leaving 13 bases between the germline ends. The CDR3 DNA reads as TGTGCCAGCATCTCGGGATTTGGCTACGAGCAGTACTTC. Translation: CASISGFGYEQYF.

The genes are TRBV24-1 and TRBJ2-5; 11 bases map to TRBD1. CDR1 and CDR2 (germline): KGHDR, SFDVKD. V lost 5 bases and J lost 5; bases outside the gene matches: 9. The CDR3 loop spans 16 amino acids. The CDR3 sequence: CATSVTGQGAEETQYF. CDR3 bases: TGTGCCACCAGTGTTACCGGACAGGGGGCAGAGGAGACCCAGTACTTC.

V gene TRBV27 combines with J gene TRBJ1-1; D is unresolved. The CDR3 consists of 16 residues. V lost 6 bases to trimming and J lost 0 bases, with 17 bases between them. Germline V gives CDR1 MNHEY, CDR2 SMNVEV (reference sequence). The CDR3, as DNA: TGTGCCAGCAGCCAGACAAGGCAAGACATGAACACTGAAGCTTTCTTT. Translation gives CASSQTRQDMNTEAFF.

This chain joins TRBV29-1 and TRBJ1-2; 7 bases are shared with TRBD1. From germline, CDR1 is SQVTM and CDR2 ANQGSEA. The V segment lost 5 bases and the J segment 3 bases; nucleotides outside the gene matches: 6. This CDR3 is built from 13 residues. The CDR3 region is CSVPETGHYGYTF. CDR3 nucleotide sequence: TGCAGCGTTCCGGAGACAGGGCACTATGGCTACACCTTC.

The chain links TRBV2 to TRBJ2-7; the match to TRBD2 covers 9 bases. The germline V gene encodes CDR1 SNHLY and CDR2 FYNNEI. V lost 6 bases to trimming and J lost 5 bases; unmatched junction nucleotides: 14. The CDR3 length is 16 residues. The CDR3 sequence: CASSPPWREGRNEQYF. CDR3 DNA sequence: TGTGCCAGCAGCCCCCCCTGGCGGGAGGGCCGCAACGAGCAGTACTTC.

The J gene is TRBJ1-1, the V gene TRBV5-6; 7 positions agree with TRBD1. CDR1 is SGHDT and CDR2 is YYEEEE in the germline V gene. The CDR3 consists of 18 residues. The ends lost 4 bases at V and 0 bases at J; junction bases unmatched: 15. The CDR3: CASSIYSGTADLNTEAFF. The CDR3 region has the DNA TGTGCCAGCAGCATATACTCCGGGACAGCCGATCTGAACACTGAAGCTTTCTTT.

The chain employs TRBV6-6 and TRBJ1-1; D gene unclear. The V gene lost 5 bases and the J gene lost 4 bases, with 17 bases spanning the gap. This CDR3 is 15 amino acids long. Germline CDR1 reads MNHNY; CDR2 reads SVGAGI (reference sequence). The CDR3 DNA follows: TGTGCCAGCAGTGAGACTCGACTCTTCACCACTGAAGCTTTCTTT. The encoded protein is CASSETRLFTTEAFF.

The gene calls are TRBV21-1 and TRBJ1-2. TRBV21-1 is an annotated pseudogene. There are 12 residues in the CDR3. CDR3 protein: CASSKHGYGYTF. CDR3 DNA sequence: TGTGCCAGCAGCAAGCACGGATATGGCTACACCTTC.

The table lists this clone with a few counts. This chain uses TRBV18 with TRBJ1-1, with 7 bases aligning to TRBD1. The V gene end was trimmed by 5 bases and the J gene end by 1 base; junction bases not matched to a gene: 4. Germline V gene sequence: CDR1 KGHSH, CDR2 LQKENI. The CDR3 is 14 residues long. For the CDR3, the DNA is TGTGCCAGCTCAGCGGACAGGAGGAACACTGAAGCTTTCTTT. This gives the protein CASSADRRNTEAFF.

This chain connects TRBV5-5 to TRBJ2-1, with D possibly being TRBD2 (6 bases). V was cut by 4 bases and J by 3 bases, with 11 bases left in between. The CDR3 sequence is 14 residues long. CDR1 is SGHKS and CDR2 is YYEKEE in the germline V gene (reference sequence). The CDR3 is CASSPSGDYNEQFF. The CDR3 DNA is TGTGCCAGCAGCCCGTCGGGAGACTACAATGAGCAGTTCTTC.

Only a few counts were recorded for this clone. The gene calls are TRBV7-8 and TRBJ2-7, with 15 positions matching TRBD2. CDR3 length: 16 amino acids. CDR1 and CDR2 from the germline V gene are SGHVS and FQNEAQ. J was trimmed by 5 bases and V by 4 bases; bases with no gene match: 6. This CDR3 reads CASSSGTSGRKDEQYF. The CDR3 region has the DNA TGTGCCAGCAGCTCCGGGACTAGCGGGAGGAAAGACGAGCAGTACTTC.

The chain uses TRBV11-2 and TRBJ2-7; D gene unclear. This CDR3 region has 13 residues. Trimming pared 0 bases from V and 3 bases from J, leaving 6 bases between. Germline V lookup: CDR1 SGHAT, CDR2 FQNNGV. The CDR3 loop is CASSLDPNYEQYF. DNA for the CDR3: TGTGCCAGCAGCTTAGATCCGAACTACGAGCAGTACTTC.

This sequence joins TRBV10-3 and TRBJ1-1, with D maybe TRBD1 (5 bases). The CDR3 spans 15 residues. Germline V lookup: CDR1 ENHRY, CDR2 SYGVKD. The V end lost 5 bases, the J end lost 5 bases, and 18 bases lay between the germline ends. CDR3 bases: TGTGCCATCAGTCCCATCGGGCAGGGAGGGACTGAAGCTTTCTTT. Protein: CAISPIGQGGTEAFF.